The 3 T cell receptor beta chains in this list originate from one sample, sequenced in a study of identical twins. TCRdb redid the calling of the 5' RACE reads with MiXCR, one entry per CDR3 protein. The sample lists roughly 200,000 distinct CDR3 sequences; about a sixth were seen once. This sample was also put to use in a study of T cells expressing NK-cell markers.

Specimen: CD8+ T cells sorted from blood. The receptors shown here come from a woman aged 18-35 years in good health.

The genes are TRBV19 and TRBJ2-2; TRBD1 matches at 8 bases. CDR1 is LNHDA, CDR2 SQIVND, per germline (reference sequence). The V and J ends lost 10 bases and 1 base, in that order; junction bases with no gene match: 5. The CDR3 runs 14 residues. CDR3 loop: CATGQGMNTGELFF. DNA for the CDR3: TGTGCCACCGGACAGGGTATGAACACCGGGGAGCTGTTTTTT.

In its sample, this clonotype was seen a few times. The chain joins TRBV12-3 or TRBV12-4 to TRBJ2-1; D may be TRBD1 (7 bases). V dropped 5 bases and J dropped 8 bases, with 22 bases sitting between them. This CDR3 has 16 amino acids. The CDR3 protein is CASSMTADPGGYEQFF. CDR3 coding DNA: TGTGCCAGCAGTATGACCGCGGACCCAGGGGGGTATGAGCAGTTCTTC.

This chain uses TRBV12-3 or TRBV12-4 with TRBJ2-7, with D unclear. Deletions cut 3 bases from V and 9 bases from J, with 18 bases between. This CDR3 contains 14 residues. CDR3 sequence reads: CASSFSPFTDGQYF. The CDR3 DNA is TGTGCCAGCAGTTTTTCCCCCTTCACGGACGGGCAGTACTTC.